This TCR beta chain comes out of a study of radiotherapy plus CTLA-4 blockade in lung cancer. Profiled with immunoSEQ multiplex PCR; TCRdb holds only in-frame clones, not every one. Altogether 35,000 to 50,000 clones are present, 73% being singletons, with the ten largest covering roughly 3.5%. As for this clone: At one of its ends the junction is not consistent with the germline gene, which may arise from a read error.

Looked up from germline, CDR1 is SGHVS and CDR2 is FQNEAQ. The CDR3 runs to 15 residues. Material: peripheral blood, obtained from a patient treated with radiotherapy plus ipilimumab. V gene TRBV7-8 combines with J gene TRBJ1-3; 9 bases align to TRBD1. The receptor comes from a human donor with non-small cell lung cancer who had a complete response to radiotherapy plus ipilimumab. In nucleotides, the CDR3 is TGTGCCAGCTCCCGGGACAGGGTAGCTGGAAACGCCATATATTTT. Its protein product is CASSRDRVAGNAIYF.